One and the same sample provided the 29 T cell receptor beta chains below, sequenced in a study of cytomegalovirus exposure and HLA in healthy donors. A multiplex PCR was run with 60 Vbeta primers and 13 Jbeta primers. The protocol was immunoSEQ multiplex PCR, while the TCRdb copy is restricted to in-frame clones and leaves out a portion. The data show 50,000 or so clones, with around 82% seen just once and about 2.5% held by the top ten. Material for sequencing was PBMCs. Every receptor here comes from a boy between 5 and 17 years old in good health and CMV-seropositive.

The rearrangement links TRBV6-5 to TRBJ1-1, with D possibly TRBD1 on 5 matching bases. Per germline, CDR1 MNHEY and CDR2 SVGAGI. The V end was cut by 5 bases, the J end by 7 bases, with 8 bases between. The CDR3 length is 11 residues. The CDR3 nucleotides are TGTGCCAGCAGTCAGGGTAATGAAGCTTTCTTT. It yields the protein CASSQGNEAFF.

The rearrangement joins TRBV13 to TRBJ1-1, with D possibly matching TRBD1 (5 bases). Trimming cost V 6 bases and J 3 bases, with 17 bases left between them. The CDR3 sequence is 15 residues long. Germline CDR1 PRHDT, CDR2 FYEKMQ (reference sequence). This CDR3 is CASRLRGAGYTEAFF. CDR3 bases: TGTGCCAGCAGACTTCGTGGGGCGGGGTACACTGAAGCTTTCTTT.

The chain carries TRBV18 and TRBJ1-1, with 7 bases fitting TRBD1. V dropped 3 bases and J dropped 1; count of bases not matched to a gene: 5. CDR1 and CDR2 from the germline V gene are KGHSH and LQKENI. The CDR3 extends over 15 amino acids. CDR3 in amino acids: CASSPTGEGNTEAFF. The CDR3 DNA reads TGTGCCAGCTCACCCACAGGGGAAGGGAACACTGAAGCTTTCTTT.

The V gene is TRBV6-1, the J gene TRBJ2-7, with 7 bases aligning to TRBD2. CDR3 length: 18 amino acids. Germline loops: CDR1 MNHNS, CDR2 SASEGT. Losses at the gene ends were 3 bases for V and 0 bases for J; bases not matched to a gene: 14. CDR3 region: CASSDWSSGLTFSYEQYF. CDR3 sequence (DNA): TGTGCCAGCAGTGATTGGTCTAGCGGCCTAACTTTCTCCTACGAGCAGTACTTC.

This clone was counted a few times. The chain uses TRBV2 and TRBJ2-5, with D perhaps matching TRBD1 (6 bases). Trimming pared 4 bases from V and 5 bases from J, leaving 11 bases between. Per germline, CDR1 SNHLY and CDR2 FYNNEI. The CDR3 length is 13 residues. In nucleotides, the CDR3 is TGTGCCAGCAGTGTTGACAGGAGTGAGACCCAGTACTTC. This encodes CASSVDRSETQYF.

This chain uses TRBV7-6 with TRBJ2-5; TRBD2 might be the D (6 bases). Per the germline V gene, CDR1 is SGHVS and CDR2 is FNYEAQ. This CDR3 spans 15 amino acids. V lost 1 base and J 2 bases, leaving 11 bases between the germline ends. The CDR3 loop reads CASSLVGLTQETQYF. The CDR3 DNA reads as TGTGCCAGCAGCTTAGTTGGACTAACGCAAGAGACCCAGTACTTC.

The chain links TRBV12-2 to TRBJ2-3; the table's D call of TRBD2 was not tested on the DNA. TRBV12-2 is a recognized pseudogene. The CDR3 has 14 residues. CDR3 nucleotide sequence: TGTGCAAGTCGCTTTACTGCGGGCGCAGATACGCAGTATTTT. Its protein is CASRFTAGADTQYF.

This rearrangement joins TRBV11-3 to TRBJ2-3, with D possibly TRBD2 on 5 matching bases. V was shortened by 6 bases and J by 5 bases, with 15 bases between the two germline ends. CDR3 size: 14 residues. Germline CDR1 and CDR2: SGHNT and YENEEA. CDR3 in amino acids: CASSAVEGGDTQYF. The CDR3 DNA reads as TGTGCCAGCAGTGCCGTTGAGGGCGGAGATACGCAGTATTTT.

V gene TRBV11-2 combines with J gene TRBJ2-1; D gene ambiguous. The germline V gene encodes CDR1 SGHAT and CDR2 FQNNGV. Trimming took 6 bases from V and 16 from J, leaving 25 bases between them. The CDR3 is 14 amino acids. The CDR3 protein is CASSLIQQGDISFF. In DNA, the CDR3 is TGTGCCAGCAGTCTCATTCAACAAGGTGACATTTCCTTCTTC. Variable domain in full (rest from reference TRBV11-2 and TRBJ2-1): EAGVAQSPRYKIIEKRQSVAFWCNPISGHATLYWYQQILGQGPKLLIQFQNNGVVDDSQLPKDRFSAERLKGVDSTLKIQPAKLEDSAVYLCASSLIQQGDISFFGPGTRLTVL.

This chain joins TRBV5-4 and TRBJ2-5, with D possibly being TRBD2 (6 bases). CDR3 size: 15 residues. The V gene lost 2 bases and the J gene lost 2 bases, with 13 bases spanning the gap. The germline V gene has CDR1 SGHNT and CDR2 YYREEE (reference sequence). The CDR3 nucleotides read TGTGCCAGCAGCTTCGTCTTCGGGACTCAAGAGACCCAGTACTTC. It encodes CASSFVFGTQETQYF.

About this clone itself: This same CDR3 is encoded by further DNA sequences in the sample. CDR3 in DNA: TGCAGCGTTCCTTTCCCGGGACAGGGGCCTTACGGCTACACCTTC. Encoded protein: CSVPFPGQGPYGYTF. The chain joins TRBV29-1 to TRBJ1-2; 10 bases match TRBD1. This CDR3 contains 15 residues. The germline V gene has CDR1 SQVTM and CDR2 ANQGSEA. The ends lost 5 bases at V and 8 bases at J; junction bases unmatched: 14.

The V and J genes are TRBV5-1 and TRBJ2-6, with D perhaps matching TRBD2 (6 bases). The length of the CDR3 is 17 residues. Per germline, CDR1 SGHRS and CDR2 YFSETQ. Trimming took 2 bases from V and 1 from J, leaving 13 bases between them. CDR3 protein: CASSFRGGISGANVLTF. The DNA of the CDR3 is TGCGCCAGCAGCTTCCGGGGAGGAATATCTGGGGCCAACGTCCTGACTTTC.

The chain is built from TRBV18 and TRBJ1-1; D is possibly TRBD1 (5 bases). The CDR3 has 14 amino acids. V gave up 3 bases and J gave up 5 bases, with 13 bases separating them. Germline V gene lookup returns CDR1 KGHSH and CDR2 LQKENI. Written as DNA, the CDR3 is TGTGCCAGCTCACCGTGGGGGGGGTTGACTGAAGCTTTCTTT. Translating it yields CASSPWGGLTEAFF. The complete variable domain, with remaining parts taken from reference TRBV18 and TRBJ1-1, reads NAGVMQNPRHLVRRRGQEARLRCSPMKGHSHVYWYRQLPEEGLKFMVYLQKENIIDESGMPKERFSAEFPKEGPSILRIQQVVRGDSAAYFCASSPWGGLTEAFFGQGTRLTVV.

The chain couples TRBV13 to TRBJ1-2; D gene unclear. V lost 2 bases to trimming and J lost 6 bases, with 19 bases between them. Germline V gene sequence: CDR1 PRHDT, CDR2 FYEKMQ (reference sequence). The CDR3 has 16 residues. CDR3 amino acids: CASSLRVIGRMDGYTF. The CDR3, as DNA: TGTGCCAGCAGCTTAAGGGTCATTGGGAGGATGGATGGCTACACCTTC.

This clone came up once. This specimen includes other DNA sequences encoding the same CDR3. CDR3 protein: CASSRTEESYNEQFF. The CDR3 DNA reads TGTGCCAGCAGCAGAACGGAGGAATCCTACAATGAGCAGTTCTTC. The genes are TRBV9 and TRBJ2-1; TRBD2 is a possible D gene (5 bases). V dropped 4 bases and J dropped 1 base, with 12 bases sitting between them. Looked up from germline, CDR1 is SGDLS and CDR2 is YYNGEE. This CDR3 is built from 15 residues. The full variable domain, completed using reference TRBV9 and TRBJ2-1, is DSGVTQTPKHLITATGQRVTLRCSPRSGDLSVYWYQQSLDQGLQFLIQYYNGEERAKGNILERFSAQQFPDLHSELNLSSLELGDSALYFCASSRTEESYNEQFFGPGTRLTVL.

V is TRBV7-9 and J is TRBJ1-1, with 7 bases identical to TRBD1. The CDR3 is 15 residues long. Germline lookup yields CDR1 SEHNR and CDR2 FQNEAQ (reference sequence). V trimming: 3 bases; J trimming: 5 bases; junction bases outside the gene matches: 9. DNA of the CDR3: TGTGCCAGCAGCTTTCCGGACAGGTCGAGTACTGAAGCTTTCTTT. This codes for CASSFPDRSSTEAFF.

V gene TRBV6-1 combines with J gene TRBJ2-7, with D maybe TRBD1 (7 bases). Trimming removed 6 bases from V and 2 bases from J, with 14 bases in between. The CDR3 length is 14 residues. Germline CDR1 and CDR2: MNHNS and SASEGT. CDR3 DNA sequence: TGTGCCAGCAGGCGGGGACAGCTAGCCTACGAGCAGTACTTC. Translated, it gives CASRRGQLAYEQYF.

V gene TRBV7-3 combines with J gene TRBJ1-5, with 7 bases fitting TRBD1. The CDR3 length is 15 residues. V was pared by 5 bases and J by 5 bases, with 9 bases of the junction left unmatched. From germline, CDR1 is SGHTA and CDR2 FQGTGA. For the CDR3, the DNA is TGTGCCAGCAGCCCTGGGACAGCTGGTTATCAGCCCCAGCATTTT. As protein: CASSPGTAGYQPQHF.

On this clone: The junction and the germline gene differ at one end; a read error may be behind it. The rearrangement joins TRBV6-5 to TRBJ2-3, with D possibly matching TRBD2 (6 bases). Germline loops: CDR1 MNHEY, CDR2 SVGAGI. The CDR3 is 15 amino acids. CDR3 nucleotides: TGTGCCAGCAGTCCCGATTGGGGAGGCCTTGATACCCAGTATTTT. Translating gives CASSPDWGGLDTQYF.

The J gene is TRBJ2-3, the V gene TRBV7-3; the D is unclear. The germline V gene encodes CDR1 SGHTA and CDR2 FQGTGA. The CDR3 runs 13 residues. The V end lost 5 bases, the J end lost 5 bases, and 11 bases lay between the germline ends. Here the CDR3 reads CASSPIGRDTQYF. CDR3 nucleotides: TGTGCCAGCAGCCCCATCGGTAGAGATACGCAGTATTTT.

The V gene is TRBV10-3, the J gene TRBJ2-1, with 8 bases that match TRBD2. CDR3 length equals 16 residues. The V gene's germline CDR1 is ENHRY and CDR2 SYGVKD. Unmatched junction bases numbered 13, after V lost 4 bases and J lost 8 bases. The CDR3 sequence: CAISAGTRGLHDEQFF. Written as DNA, the CDR3 is TGTGCCATCAGTGCCGGGACTAGAGGCTTACATGATGAGCAGTTCTTC.

The rearrangement uses TRBV4-2 and TRBJ2-1; 7 nucleotides line up with TRBD2. Per the germline V gene, CDR1 is LGHNA and CDR2 is YNFKEQ. Trimming took 4 bases from V and 7 from J; bases not matched to a gene: 7. The CDR3 runs to 14 residues. The CDR3 nucleotides are TGTGCCAGCAGCCCCCTCGGGCGGGGGAATGAGCAGTTCTTC. Protein sequence: CASSPLGRGNEQFF.

The rearrangement joins TRBV13 to TRBJ2-3, with D possibly matching TRBD2 (6 bases). The germline V and J ends were trimmed by 5 bases and 0 bases, with 15 bases remaining between them. The CDR3 is made up of 16 amino acids. Germline V gene lookup returns CDR1 PRHDT and CDR2 FYEKMQ (reference sequence). The CDR3: CASSPRGRGSTDTQYF. The CDR3 DNA reads TGTGCCAGCAGCCCCCGCGGGCGGGGCAGCACAGATACGCAGTATTTT.

The chain has TRBV6-5 and TRBJ1-4; D unresolved. The CDR3 is 13 residues long. Germline V gene lookup returns CDR1 MNHEY and CDR2 SVGAGI. V lost 6 bases and J lost 3, with 8 bases in between. The CDR3 nucleotides are TGTGCCAGCAGGCCGGGGTCTAATGAAAAACTGTTTTTT. Translated: CASRPGSNEKLFF.

This clone has a handful of counts. V is TRBV7-9 and J is TRBJ1-3; D not resolved. The V gene lost 8 bases and the J gene lost 8 bases, with 19 bases spanning the gap. The CDR3 spans 14 residues. The germline V gene encodes CDR1 SEHNR and CDR2 FQNEAQ (reference sequence). The CDR3 DNA reads TGTGCCAGCCACACCACAAGGGAGGCAGACACCATATATTTT. Its translation is CASHTTREADTIYF.

This chain links TRBV12-5 with TRBJ2-7, with D possibly matching TRBD2 (5 bases). This CDR3 spans 13 amino acids. In germline, CDR1 is LGHNT, CDR2 FRNRAP. Trimming took 5 bases from V and 3 from J, leaving 11 bases between them. CDR3 sequence reads: CASGPHRGYEQYF. The CDR3 DNA sequence: TGTGCTAGTGGTCCCCATCGGGGCTACGAGCAGTACTTC.

The chain employs TRBV5-6 and TRBJ1-2, with a tentative D call TRBD1 (5 bases). This CDR3 spans 16 amino acids. The germline V gene encodes CDR1 SGHDT and CDR2 YYEEEE. The V and J ends lost 5 bases and 4 bases respectively, with 21 bases between them. CDR3 residues: CASRNDQGSFFYGYTF. The DNA of the CDR3 is TGTGCCAGCAGAAACGATCAGGGTAGTTTCTTCTATGGCTACACCTTC.

The V call is TRBV2, the J call TRBJ1-5, with D perhaps TRBD1 (6 bases). CDR3 size: 15 residues. Per germline, CDR1 SNHLY and CDR2 FYNNEI. The ends were cut back, 7 bases at V and 0 bases at J, with 13 bases in the middle. CDR3 nucleotides: TGTGCCAGCAATCAACAGGGAGATAGCAATCAGCCCCAGCATTTT. It specifies CASNQQGDSNQPQHF.

This chain connects TRBV5-6 to TRBJ1-5, with D hard to call. Trimming took off 3 bases at V and 0 bases at J, with 7 bases between the two ends. Germline CDR1 is SGHDT and CDR2 is YYEEEE. CDR3 length equals 14 residues. The CDR3 DNA is TGTGCCAGCAGCTCACGGTATAGCAATCAGCCCCAGCATTTT. Amino acid sequence: CASSSRYSNQPQHF.